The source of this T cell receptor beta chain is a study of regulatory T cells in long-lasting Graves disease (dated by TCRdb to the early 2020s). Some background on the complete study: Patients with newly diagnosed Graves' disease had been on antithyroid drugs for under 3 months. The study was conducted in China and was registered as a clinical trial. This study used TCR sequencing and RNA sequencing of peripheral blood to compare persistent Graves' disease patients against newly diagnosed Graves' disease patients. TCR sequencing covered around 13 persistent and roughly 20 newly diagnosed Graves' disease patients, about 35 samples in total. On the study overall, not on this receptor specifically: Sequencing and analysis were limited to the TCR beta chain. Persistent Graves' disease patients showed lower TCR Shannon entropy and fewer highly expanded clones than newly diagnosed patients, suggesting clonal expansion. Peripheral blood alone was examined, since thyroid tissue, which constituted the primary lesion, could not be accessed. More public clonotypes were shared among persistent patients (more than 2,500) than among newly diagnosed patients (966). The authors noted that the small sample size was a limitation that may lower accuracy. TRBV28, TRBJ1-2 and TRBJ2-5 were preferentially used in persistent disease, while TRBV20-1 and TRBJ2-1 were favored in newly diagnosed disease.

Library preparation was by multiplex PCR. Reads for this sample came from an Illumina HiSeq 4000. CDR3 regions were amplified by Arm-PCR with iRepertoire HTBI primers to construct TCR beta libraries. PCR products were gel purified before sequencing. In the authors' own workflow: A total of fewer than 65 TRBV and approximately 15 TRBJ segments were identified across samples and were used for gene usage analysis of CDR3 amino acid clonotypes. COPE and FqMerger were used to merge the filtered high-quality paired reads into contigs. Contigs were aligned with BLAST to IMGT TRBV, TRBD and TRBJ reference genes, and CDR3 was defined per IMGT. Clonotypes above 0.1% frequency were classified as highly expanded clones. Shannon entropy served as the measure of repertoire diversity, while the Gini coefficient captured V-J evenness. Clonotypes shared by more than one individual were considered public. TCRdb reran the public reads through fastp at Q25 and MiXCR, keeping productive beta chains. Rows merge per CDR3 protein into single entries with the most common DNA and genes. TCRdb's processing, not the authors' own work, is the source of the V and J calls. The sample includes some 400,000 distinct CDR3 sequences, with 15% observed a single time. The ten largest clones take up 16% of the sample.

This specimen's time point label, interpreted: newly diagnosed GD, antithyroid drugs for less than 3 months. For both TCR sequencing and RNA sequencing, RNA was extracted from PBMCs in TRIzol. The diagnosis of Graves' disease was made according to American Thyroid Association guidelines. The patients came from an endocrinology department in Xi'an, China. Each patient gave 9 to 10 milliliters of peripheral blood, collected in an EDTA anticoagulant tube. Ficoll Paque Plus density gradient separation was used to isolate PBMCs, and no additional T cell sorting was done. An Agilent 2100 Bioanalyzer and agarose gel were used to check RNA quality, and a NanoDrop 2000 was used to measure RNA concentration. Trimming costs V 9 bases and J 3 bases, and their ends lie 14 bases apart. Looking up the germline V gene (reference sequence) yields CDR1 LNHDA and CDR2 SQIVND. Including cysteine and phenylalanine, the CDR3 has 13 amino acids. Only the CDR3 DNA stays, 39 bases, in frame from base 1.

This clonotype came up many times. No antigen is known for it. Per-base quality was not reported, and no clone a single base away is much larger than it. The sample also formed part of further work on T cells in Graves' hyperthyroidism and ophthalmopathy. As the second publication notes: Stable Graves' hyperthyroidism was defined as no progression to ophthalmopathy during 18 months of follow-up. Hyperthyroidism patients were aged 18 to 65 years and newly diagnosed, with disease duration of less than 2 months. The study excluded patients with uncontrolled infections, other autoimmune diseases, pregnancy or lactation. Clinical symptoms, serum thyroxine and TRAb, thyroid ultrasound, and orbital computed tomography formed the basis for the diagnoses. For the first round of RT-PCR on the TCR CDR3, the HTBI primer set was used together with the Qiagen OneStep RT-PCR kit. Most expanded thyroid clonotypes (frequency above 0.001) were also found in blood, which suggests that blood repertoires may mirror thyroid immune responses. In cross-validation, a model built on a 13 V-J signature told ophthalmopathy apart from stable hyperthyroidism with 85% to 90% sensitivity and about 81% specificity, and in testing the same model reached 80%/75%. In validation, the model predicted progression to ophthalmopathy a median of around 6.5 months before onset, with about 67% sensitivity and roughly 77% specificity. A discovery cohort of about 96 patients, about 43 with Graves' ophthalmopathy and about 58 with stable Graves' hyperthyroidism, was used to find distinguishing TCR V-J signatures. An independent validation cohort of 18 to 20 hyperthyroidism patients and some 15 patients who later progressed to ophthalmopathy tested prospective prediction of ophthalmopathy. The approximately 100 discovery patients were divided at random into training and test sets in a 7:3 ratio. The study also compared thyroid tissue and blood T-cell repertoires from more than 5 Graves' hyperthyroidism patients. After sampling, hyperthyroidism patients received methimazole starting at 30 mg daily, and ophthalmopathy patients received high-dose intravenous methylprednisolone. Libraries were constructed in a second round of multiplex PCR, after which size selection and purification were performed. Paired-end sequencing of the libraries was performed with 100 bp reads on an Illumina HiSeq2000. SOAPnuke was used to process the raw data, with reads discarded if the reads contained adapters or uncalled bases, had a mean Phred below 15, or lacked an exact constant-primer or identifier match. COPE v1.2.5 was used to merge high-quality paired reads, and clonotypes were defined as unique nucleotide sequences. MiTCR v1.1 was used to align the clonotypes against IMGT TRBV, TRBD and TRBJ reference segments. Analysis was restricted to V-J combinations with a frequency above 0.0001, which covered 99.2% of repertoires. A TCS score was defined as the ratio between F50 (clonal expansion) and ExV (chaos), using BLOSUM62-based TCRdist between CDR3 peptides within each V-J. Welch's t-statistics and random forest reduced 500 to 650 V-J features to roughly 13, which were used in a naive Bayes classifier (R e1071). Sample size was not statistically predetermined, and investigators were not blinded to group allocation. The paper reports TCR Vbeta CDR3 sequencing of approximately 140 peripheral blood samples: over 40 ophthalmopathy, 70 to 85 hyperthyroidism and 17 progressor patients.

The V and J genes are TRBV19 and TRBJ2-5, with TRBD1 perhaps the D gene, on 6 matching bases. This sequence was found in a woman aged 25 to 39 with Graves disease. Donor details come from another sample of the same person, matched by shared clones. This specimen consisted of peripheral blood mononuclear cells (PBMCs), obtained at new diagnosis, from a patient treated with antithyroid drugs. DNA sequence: TGTGCCAGCTCCCGGGACATGAAAGAGACCCAGTACTTC. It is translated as CASSRDMKETQYF.